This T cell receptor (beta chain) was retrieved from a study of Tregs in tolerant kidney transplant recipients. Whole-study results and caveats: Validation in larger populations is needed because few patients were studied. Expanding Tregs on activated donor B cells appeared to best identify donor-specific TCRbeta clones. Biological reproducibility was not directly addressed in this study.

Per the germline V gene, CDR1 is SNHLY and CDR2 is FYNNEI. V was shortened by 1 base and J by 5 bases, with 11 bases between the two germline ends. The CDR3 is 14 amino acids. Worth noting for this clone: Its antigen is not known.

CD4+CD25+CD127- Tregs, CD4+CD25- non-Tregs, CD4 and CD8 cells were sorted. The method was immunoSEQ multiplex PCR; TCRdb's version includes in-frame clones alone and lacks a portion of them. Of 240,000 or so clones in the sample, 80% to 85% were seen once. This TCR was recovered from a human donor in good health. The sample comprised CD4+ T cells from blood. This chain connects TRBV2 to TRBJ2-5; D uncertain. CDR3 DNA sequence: TGTGCCAGCAGTGAAGTGGCAGTCGGGGAGACCCAGTACTTC. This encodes CASSEVAVGETQYF.